The 12 T cell receptor beta chains below were found in one sample sequenced in a study of blood T cell repertoires in COVID-19. Method: immunoSEQ multiplex PCR; TCRdb's copy keeps in-frame clones and lacks some. This table holds some 200,000 clones, roughly nine tenths found once. What was sequenced was PBMCs or T cells enriched from blood (not recorded which). Receptors originate from a woman aged 30 to 39 who had recovered from COVID-19.

The J gene is TRBJ2-1, the V gene TRBV9, with 7 bases identical to TRBD2. CDR1 SGDLS and CDR2 YYNGEE come from the germline V gene. Trimming cost V 0 bases and J 9 bases; bases outside gene matches: 9. CDR3 length: 15 residues. CDR3 region: CASSVGAGELAEQFF. CDR3 nucleotide sequence: TGTGCCAGCAGCGTAGGGGCGGGAGAGTTAGCTGAGCAGTTCTTC.

This sequence joins TRBV27 and TRBJ1-1; D is unresolved. Trimming stripped 8 bases from V and 1 base from J, with 11 bases between. CDR1 and CDR2 (germline): MNHEY, SMNVEV (reference sequence). This CDR3 spans 13 amino acids. The CDR3 loop is CASSGVGNTEAFF. CDR3 DNA: TGTGCCAGCTCCGGAGTGGGGAACACTGAAGCTTTCTTT.

This chain joins TRBV30 and TRBJ2-1, with D perhaps TRBD1 (5 bases). Deletions cut 7 bases from V and 9 bases from J, with 19 bases between. The germline V gene encodes CDR1 GTSNPN and CDR2 SVGIG (reference sequence). The CDR3 contains 13 residues. CDR3 protein: CASNWGSDVEQFF. The DNA for the CDR3 is TGTGCCTCCAATTGGGGCAGTGATGTTGAGCAGTTCTTC.

The V call is TRBV5-1, the J call TRBJ2-2; 10 bases align to TRBD2. The CDR3 sequence is 17 residues long. Germline V gives CDR1 SGHRS, CDR2 YFSETQ. V was clipped by 2 bases and J by 3 bases; unmatched bases: 7. CDR3 region: CASSFESGGADTGELFF. CDR3 bases: TGCGCCAGCAGCTTTGAAAGCGGGGGGGCGGACACCGGGGAGCTGTTTTTT.

In its sample, this clone was seen once. The genes are TRBV10-3 and TRBJ1-2; D unclear. The length of the CDR3 is 14 residues. Germline CDR1 ENHRY, CDR2 SYGVKD. V lost 7 bases to trimming and J lost 6 bases, with 18 bases between them. CDR3 bases: TGTGCCATCATGTTTCCGGGAATTGAAGATGGCTACACCTTC. Translation: CAIMFPGIEDGYTF.

This chain links TRBV11-1 with TRBJ2-7; TRBD2 matches at 10 bases. This CDR3 spans 17 amino acids. The V gene's germline CDR1 is SGHAT and CDR2 FQDESV (reference sequence). V lost 0 bases, J lost 7 bases, and 12 bases stayed unmatched. CDR3 residues: CASSLAHPLAGEREQYF. The CDR3 nucleotides are TGTGCCAGCAGCTTAGCGCATCCGCTAGCGGGAGAGCGGGAGCAGTACTTC.

The J gene is TRBJ2-2, the V gene TRBV9; weak D call: TRBD2 (6 bases). The CDR3 is 16 amino acids. The V gene lost 2 bases and the J gene lost 4 bases, with 15 bases spanning the gap. CDR1 SGDLS and CDR2 YYNGEE come from the germline V gene. The CDR3: CASSVAGGRSTGELFF. DNA for the CDR3: TGTGCCAGCAGCGTCGCAGGAGGGCGGAGCACCGGGGAGCTGTTTTTT.

The gene calls are TRBV5-4 and TRBJ1-2; TRBD1 might be the D (6 bases). Trimming took 4 bases from V and 3 from J, leaving 19 bases between them. The CDR3 runs 16 residues. Per germline, CDR1 SGHNT and CDR2 YYREEE (reference sequence). In nucleotides, the CDR3 is TGTGCCAGCAGCGACGGAACAGGGTCTCTCCACTATGGCTACACCTTC. The encoded protein is CASSDGTGSLHYGYTF.

The chain recombines TRBV11-3 with TRBJ1-2, with D possibly being TRBD1 (6 bases). Germline CDR1 SGHNT, CDR2 YENEEA. V was shortened by 5 bases and J by 8 bases, with 12 bases between the two germline ends. The length of the CDR3 is 12 residues. CDR3 protein: CASSQQGPGYTF. The CDR3 bases are TGTGCCAGCAGCCAACAGGGACCGGGCTACACCTTC.

This chain uses TRBV3-1 (or the pseudogene TRBV3-2) with TRBJ1-4; D is possibly TRBD1 (5 bases). The CDR3 extends over 15 amino acids. The V gene's germline CDR1 is LGHDT and CDR2 YNNKEL (reference sequence). V lost 4 bases, J lost 7 bases, and 16 bases lay in between. CDR3 loop: CASSPRDGGFEKLFF. In DNA form, the CDR3 reads TGTGCCAGCAGCCCGAGGGACGGGGGGTTTGAAAAACTGTTTTTT.

The chain has TRBV6-2 or TRBV6-3 and TRBJ1-2; possible D gene TRBD1, 5 bases. Germline V gene sequence: CDR1 MNHEY, CDR2 SVGEGT. The V gene lost 5 bases and the J gene lost 1 base, with 14 bases spanning the gap. The length of the CDR3 is 15 residues. The CDR3 nucleotides are TGTGCCAGCAGTAGCCCGGACGGGGGTAACTATGGCTACACCTTC. Amino acids: CASSSPDGGNYGYTF.

The chain links TRBV7-9 to TRBJ1-4; D is unresolved. V lost 3 bases, J lost 0 bases, and 5 bases lay in between. Germline CDR1 SEHNR, CDR2 FQNEAQ (reference sequence). The CDR3 totals 14 residues. The CDR3 coding sequence is TGTGCCAGCAGCTTCCCGGCAACTAATGAAAAACTGTTTTTT. Amino acids: CASSFPATNEKLFF.